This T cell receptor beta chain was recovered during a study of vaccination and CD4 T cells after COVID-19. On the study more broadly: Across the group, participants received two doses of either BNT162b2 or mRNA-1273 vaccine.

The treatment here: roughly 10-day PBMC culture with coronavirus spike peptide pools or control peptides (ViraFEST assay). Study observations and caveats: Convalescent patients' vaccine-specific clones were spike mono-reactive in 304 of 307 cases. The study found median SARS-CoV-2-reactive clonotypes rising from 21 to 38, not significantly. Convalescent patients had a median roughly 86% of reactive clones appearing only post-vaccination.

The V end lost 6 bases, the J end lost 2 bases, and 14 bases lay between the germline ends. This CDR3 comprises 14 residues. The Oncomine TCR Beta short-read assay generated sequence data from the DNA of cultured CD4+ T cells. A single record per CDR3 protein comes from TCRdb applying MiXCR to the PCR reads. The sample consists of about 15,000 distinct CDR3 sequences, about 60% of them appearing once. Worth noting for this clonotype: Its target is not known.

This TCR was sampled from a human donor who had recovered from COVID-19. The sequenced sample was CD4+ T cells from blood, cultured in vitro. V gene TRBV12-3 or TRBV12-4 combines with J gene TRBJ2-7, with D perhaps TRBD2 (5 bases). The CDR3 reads CASSPDIGTYEQYF. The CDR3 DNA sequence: TGTGCCAGCAGCCCTGACATCGGGACCTACGAGCAGTACTTC.